The 28 T cell receptor beta chains below all came from one sample that was sequenced in a study of control samples from healthy donors and cancer patients (dated by TCRdb to 2020 to 2021). Library creation used the immunoSEQ multiplex PCR assay. TCRdb obtained this table from immuneACCESS and retained in-frame rearrangements with V and J assigned. These tables miss some clones; where compared with another copy, unresolved V genes account for less than half of the shortfall, and the remainder is unexplained. Within this sample are 120,000 or so clones, with 80% to 90% of them counted one time only. The ten largest clones add up to more than 8% of the sample. Material: blood. Receptors were obtained from a middle-aged man in good health.

J is TRBJ1-1 and V is TRBV27; 7 bases line up with TRBD1. The CDR3 loop spans 15 amino acids. The V gene end was trimmed by 4 bases and the J gene end by 0 bases; junction bases not matched to a gene: 5. CDR1 is MNHEY and CDR2 is SMNVEV in the germline V gene (reference sequence). As DNA, the CDR3 is TGTGCCAGCAGTTCTTCCGGGACAGTGAACACTGAAGCTTTCTTT. This gives the protein CASSSSGTVNTEAFF.

The chain employs TRBV21-1 and TRBJ2-2; no DNA check was done on the table's D call, TRBD2. TRBV21-1 is a pseudogene locus. This CDR3 contains 17 residues. CDR3 in amino acids: CASSRTSGGPYTGELFF. The CDR3 coding sequence is TGTGCCAGCAGCAGGACTAGCGGGGGGCCCTACACCGGGGAGCTGTTTTTT.

The gene calls are TRBV24-1 and TRBJ2-3; no reliable D call. Per the germline V gene, CDR1 is KGHDR and CDR2 is SFDVKD. Trimming shortened V by 2 bases and J by 1 base, and 6 bases separated the two germline ends. The CDR3 is 14 residues long. The CDR3 sequence is CATSDYRGTDTQYF. CDR3 coding DNA: TGTGCCACCAGTGATTACCGAGGCACAGATACGCAGTATTTT.

This clone came up once. The V and J genes are TRBV2 and TRBJ2-7; D unclear. Trimming shortened V by 7 bases and J by 6 bases, and 13 bases separated the two germline ends. This CDR3 spans 12 amino acids. The germline V gene encodes CDR1 SNHLY and CDR2 FYNNEI. The CDR3 spells CASIGQSREQYF. As DNA, the CDR3 is TGTGCCAGCATCGGTCAGTCGCGCGAGCAGTACTTC. The full variable domain, with the rest looked up from reference TRBV2 and TRBJ2-7, is EPEVTQTPSHQVTQMGQEVILRCVPISNHLYFYWYRQILGQKVEFLVSFYNNEISEKSEIFDDQFSVERPDGSNFTLKIRSTKLEDSAMYFCASIGQSREQYFGPGTRLTVT.

The chain couples TRBV9 to TRBJ2-2; 8 bases align to TRBD1. Germline V lookup: CDR1 SGDLS, CDR2 YYNGEE. Trimming removed 4 bases from V and 4 bases from J; junction bases left unmatched: 6. CDR3 size: 15 residues. The CDR3 region has the DNA TGTGCCAGCAGCACCAGCAGGGGGCTCACCGGGGAGCTGTTTTTT. Its protein is CASSTSRGLTGELFF. Filled out from reference TRBV9 and TRBJ2-2, the complete variable domain reads DSGVTQTPKHLITATGQRVTLRCSPRSGDLSVYWYQQSLDQGLQFLIQYYNGEERAKGNILERFSAQQFPDLHSELNLSSLELGDSALYFCASSTSRGLTGELFFGEGSRLTVL.

This chain joins TRBV7-7 and TRBJ2-1; D remains unclear. The CDR3 is 15 amino acids. Trimming left V 6 bases short and J 0 bases short, with 12 bases between. Germline V gives CDR1 SSHAT, CDR2 FNYEAQ (reference sequence). The CDR3 nucleotides read TGTGCCAGCAGTCAGACCGGCGGCTCCTACAATGAGCAGTTCTTC. Translated: CASSQTGGSYNEQFF.

This rearrangement joins TRBV7-2 to TRBJ2-2; D may be TRBD1 (5 bases). Germline lookup yields CDR1 SGHTA and CDR2 FQGNSA. This CDR3 is 15 amino acids long. V lost 3 bases to trimming and J lost 0 bases, with 8 bases between them. The CDR3 protein is CASSFRQSNTGELFF. DNA of the CDR3: TGTGCCAGCAGCTTCAGACAGTCGAACACCGGGGAGCTGTTTTTT.

J is TRBJ2-3 and V is TRBV19, with 8 bases identical to TRBD2. The V and J ends lost 0 bases and 1 base, in that order; junction bases with no gene match: 12. The length of the CDR3 is 19 residues. The germline CDR1 and CDR2 sequences are LNHDA and SQIVND (reference sequence). The CDR3 DNA follows: TGTGCCAGTAGTATAGATTCCCCGTGGGAGCGGGGGCGCACAGATACGCAGTATTTT. This translates into CASSIDSPWERGRTDTQYF.

The V call is TRBV19, the J call TRBJ2-5; possible D gene TRBD1, 5 bases. Germline CDR1 is LNHDA and CDR2 is SQIVND (reference sequence). The CDR3 loop spans 14 amino acids. V lost 1 base to trimming and J lost 1 base, with 7 bases between them. The CDR3 DNA is TGTGCCAGTAGTATAGGGGGCACCCAAGAGACCCAGTACTTC. Amino acids: CASSIGGTQETQYF.

The chain recombines TRBV5-1 with TRBJ2-3, with D perhaps TRBD1 or TRBD2 (5 bases each). V was clipped by 2 bases and J by 4 bases, with 11 bases between them. The CDR3 spans 14 residues. CDR1 is SGHRS and CDR2 is YFSETQ in the germline V gene. The CDR3 region has the DNA TGCGCCAGCAGCTTTGAGAGGGGTGCAGATACGCAGTATTTT. Its protein product is CASSFERGADTQYF.

This CDR3 reads CATSDPAGGTTDTQYF. For the CDR3, the DNA is TGTGCCACCAGTGACCCGGCAGGGGGGACCACAGATACGCAGTATTTT. The chain recombines TRBV24-1 with TRBJ2-3; tentative D call: TRBD1 (7 bases). The CDR3 has 16 residues. V lost 4 bases, J lost 2 bases, and 15 bases lay in between. Per germline, CDR1 KGHDR and CDR2 SFDVKD.

The chain carries TRBV2 and TRBJ1-1, with no clear D. V was shortened by 7 bases and J by 6 bases, with 21 bases between the two germline ends. This CDR3 has 15 residues. Germline V lookup: CDR1 SNHLY, CDR2 FYNNEI. CDR3 region: CASIDVGAPWSEAFF. Written as DNA, the CDR3 is TGTGCCAGCATCGACGTCGGAGCTCCGTGGTCTGAAGCTTTCTTT.

In this sample, this clone turned up a few times. The genes are TRBV24-1 and TRBJ2-3; D unresolved. This CDR3 spans 13 amino acids. Trimming stripped 4 bases from V and 5 bases from J, with 9 bases between. Germline CDR1 KGHDR, CDR2 SFDVKD. In nucleotides, the CDR3 is TGTGCCACCAGTGAACCCCCGAGAGATACGCAGTATTTT. Its protein is CATSEPPRDTQYF.

The chain couples TRBV5-6 to TRBJ1-3; 7 bases fit TRBD1. With 0 bases clipped from V and 4 bases from J, the junction kept 7 bases outside the gene matches. The CDR3 consists of 16 residues. Germline V gives CDR1 SGHDT, CDR2 YYEEEE. As DNA, the CDR3 is TGTGCCAGCAGCTTGGCCCCGACAGGGTCAGGAAACACCATATATTTT. Amino acid sequence: CASSLAPTGSGNTIYF.

The V and J genes are TRBV4-2 and TRBJ2-1, with D perhaps TRBD1 or TRBD2 (5 bases each). CDR3 length: 16 amino acids. Germline lookup yields CDR1 LGHNA and CDR2 YNFKEQ. V dropped 4 bases and J dropped 0 bases, with 13 bases sitting between them. The chain's CDR3 is CASSRPGTTSYNEQFF. CDR3 in DNA: TGTGCCAGCAGCCGCCCCGGGACCACCTCCTACAATGAGCAGTTCTTC.

This chain connects TRBV20-1 to TRBJ2-1; D might be TRBD1 (6 bases). V lost 2 bases and J lost 7, with 6 bases in between. The CDR3 is 11 residues long. The germline CDR1 and CDR2 sequences are DFQATT and SNEGSKA (reference sequence). CDR3 in DNA: TGCAGTGCTAGAAGGGGGAATGAGCAGTTCTTC. Translation gives CSARRGNEQFF.

The J gene is TRBJ2-7, the V gene TRBV28, with 9 bases that match TRBD2. CDR3 length: 14 amino acids. Unmatched junction bases numbered 9, after V lost 8 bases and J lost 4 bases. CDR1 is MDHEN and CDR2 is SYDVKM in the germline V gene. The CDR3 DNA reads TGTGCCAGCCGCCGACCTAGCGGGGCGTACGAGCAGTACTTC. Protein product: CASRRPSGAYEQYF.

The CDR3 spells CAISGFAGEPYGYTF. CDR3 bases: TGTGCCATCAGTGGATTCGCCGGGGAGCCCTATGGCTACACCTTC. The chain combines TRBV10-3 with TRBJ1-2; D is unresolved. The CDR3 is 15 residues long. Trimming took off 4 bases at V and 4 bases at J, with 16 bases between the two ends. Looked up from germline, CDR1 is ENHRY and CDR2 is SYGVKD.

V usage is TRBV5-4 and J usage is TRBJ1-5, with TRBD1 matching over 7 bases. J was trimmed by 0 bases and V by 4 bases; bases with no gene match: 7. The germline gives CDR1 SGHNT, CDR2 YYREEE (reference sequence). The CDR3 has 16 residues. The CDR3 sequence is CASSLDRSYSNQPQHF. CDR3 DNA: TGTGCCAGCAGCCTGGACAGGTCATATAGCAATCAGCCCCAGCATTTT.

This chain links TRBV18 with TRBJ1-4; no clear D. Germline V gives CDR1 KGHSH, CDR2 LQKENI. This CDR3 has 16 amino acids. V was shortened by 0 bases and J by 6 bases, with 14 bases between the two germline ends. CDR3 region: CASSPPSGVAHEKLFF. The CDR3 coding sequence is TGTGCCAGCTCACCACCCTCTGGGGTCGCGCATGAAAAACTGTTTTTT. Based on the CDR3 plus reference TRBV18 and TRBJ1-4, the full variable domain is NAGVMQNPRHLVRRRGQEARLRCSPMKGHSHVYWYRQLPEEGLKFMVYLQKENIIDESGMPKERFSAEFPKEGPSILRIQQVVRGDSAAYFCASSPPSGVAHEKLFFGSGTQLSVL.

The chain couples TRBV4-3 to TRBJ2-1; D ambiguous. V dropped 0 bases and J dropped 4 bases, with 7 bases sitting between them. Germline V gives CDR1 LGHNA, CDR2 YSLEER. CDR3 length: 14 residues. The CDR3 sequence is CASSQEPLYNEQFF. The CDR3 bases are TGCGCCAGCAGCCAAGAGCCTTTATACAATGAGCAGTTCTTC.

J is TRBJ1-3 and V is TRBV19, with D unclear. Deletions cut 8 bases from V and 0 bases from J, with 14 bases between. Germline CDR1 is LNHDA and CDR2 is SQIVND (reference sequence). CDR3 length: 15 amino acids. The CDR3 region has the DNA TGTGCCAGTTCCTCCTCACGCCGCTCTGGAAACACCATATATTTT. Encoded protein: CASSSSRRSGNTIYF.

The CDR3 spells CASRELAGGGSEQYF. DNA for the CDR3: TGTGCCAGTAGGGAATTAGCGGGGGGCGGTTCCGAGCAGTACTTC. This rearrangement joins TRBV19 to TRBJ2-7; 10 bases are shared with TRBD2. The CDR3 loop spans 15 amino acids. The V segment lost 6 bases and the J segment 6 bases; nucleotides outside the gene matches: 11. Germline CDR1 reads LNHDA; CDR2 reads SQIVND (reference sequence). Full variable domain (rest looked up from reference TRBV19 and TRBJ2-7): DGGITQSPKYLFRKEGQNVTLSCEQNLNHDAMYWYRQDPGQGLRLIYYSQIVNDFQKGDIAEGYSVSREKKESFPLTVTSAQKNPTAFYLCASRELAGGGSEQYFGPGTRLTVT.

The chain joins TRBV19 to TRBJ1-2; tentative D call: TRBD1 (5 bases). The CDR3 runs 14 residues. V was cut by 6 bases and J by 4 bases, with 15 bases left in between. Germline V gives CDR1 LNHDA, CDR2 SQIVND (reference sequence). CDR3 protein: CASSTAGPGYGYTF. CDR3 nucleotide sequence: TGTGCCAGTAGCACCGCAGGGCCGGGCTATGGCTACACCTTC.

The rearrangement links TRBV6-5 to TRBJ1-2, with 8 bases fitting TRBD1. V was pared by 5 bases and J by 3 bases, with 8 bases of the junction left unmatched. This CDR3 region has 15 residues. The germline V gene has CDR1 MNHEY and CDR2 SVGAGI. In DNA, the CDR3 is TGTGCCAGCAGTCAGAACCTCAGGGGGCACTATGGCTACACCTTC. Protein: CASSQNLRGHYGYTF.

The V and J genes are TRBV4-1 and TRBJ2-2, with D hard to call. V lost 0 bases to trimming and J lost 4 bases, with 3 bases between them. The CDR3 totals 13 residues. Germline CDR1 MGHRA, CDR2 YSYEKL. The CDR3 DNA reads as TGCGCCAGCAGCCAAGAACCCACCGGGGAGCTGTTTTTT. Residues: CASSQEPTGELFF.

This clone has a handful of counts. The chain recombines TRBV2 with TRBJ2-3; D is perhaps TRBD2 (5 bases). This CDR3 spans 13 amino acids. Between the trimmed V and J ends, which lost 6 bases and 4 bases, there was a span of 11 bases. Germline V gene sequence: CDR1 SNHLY, CDR2 FYNNEI. This CDR3 reads CASRETGSDTQYF. CDR3 bases: TGTGCCAGCAGGGAAACGGGGTCAGATACGCAGTATTTT.

This chain joins TRBV6-5 and TRBJ2-1; D may be TRBD2 (5 bases). Looked up from germline, CDR1 is MNHEY and CDR2 is SVGAGI. The CDR3 extends over 15 amino acids. The V and J ends lost 0 bases and 15 bases respectively, with 21 bases between them. In nucleotides, the CDR3 is TGTGCCAGCAGTTACTCGCGAGACTACTCAAAGTCATCGTTCTTC. This sequence encodes CASSYSRDYSKSSFF.